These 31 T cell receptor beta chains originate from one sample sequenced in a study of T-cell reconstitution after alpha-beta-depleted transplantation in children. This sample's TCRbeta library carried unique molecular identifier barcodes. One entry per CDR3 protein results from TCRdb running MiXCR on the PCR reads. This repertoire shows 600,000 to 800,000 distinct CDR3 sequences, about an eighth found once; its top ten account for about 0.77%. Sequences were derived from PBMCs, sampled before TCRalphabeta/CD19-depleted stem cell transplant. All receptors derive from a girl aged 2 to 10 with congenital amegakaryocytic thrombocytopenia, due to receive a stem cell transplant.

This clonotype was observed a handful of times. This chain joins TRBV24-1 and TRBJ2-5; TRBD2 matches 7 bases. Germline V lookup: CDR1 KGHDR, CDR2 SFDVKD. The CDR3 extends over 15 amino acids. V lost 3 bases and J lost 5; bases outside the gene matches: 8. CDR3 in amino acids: CATSDRTAGRETQYF. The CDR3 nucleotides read TGTGCCACCAGTGATAGAACTGCCGGGAGGGAGACCCAGTACTTC.

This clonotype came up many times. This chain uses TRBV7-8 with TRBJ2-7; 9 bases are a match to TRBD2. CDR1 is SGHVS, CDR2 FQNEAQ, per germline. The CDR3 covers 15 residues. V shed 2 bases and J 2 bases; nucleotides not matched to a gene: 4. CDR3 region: CASSLIASGAYEQYF. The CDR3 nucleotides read TGTGCCAGCAGCTTAATCGCTAGCGGGGCCTACGAGCAGTACTTC.

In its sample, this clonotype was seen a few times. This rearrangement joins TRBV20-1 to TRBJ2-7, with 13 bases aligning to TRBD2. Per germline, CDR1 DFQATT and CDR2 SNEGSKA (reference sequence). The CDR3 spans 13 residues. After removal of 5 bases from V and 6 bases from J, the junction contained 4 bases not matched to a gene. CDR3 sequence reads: CSAQGLAGVEQYF. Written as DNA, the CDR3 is TGCAGTGCTCAAGGACTAGCGGGAGTCGAGCAGTACTTC.

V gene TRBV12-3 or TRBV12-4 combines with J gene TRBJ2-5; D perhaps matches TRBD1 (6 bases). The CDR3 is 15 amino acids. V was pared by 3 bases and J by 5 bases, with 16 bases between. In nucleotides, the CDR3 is TGTGCCAGCAGTTTTAGGCCCCAGGGGATCGAGACCCAGTACTTC. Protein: CASSFRPQGIETQYF.

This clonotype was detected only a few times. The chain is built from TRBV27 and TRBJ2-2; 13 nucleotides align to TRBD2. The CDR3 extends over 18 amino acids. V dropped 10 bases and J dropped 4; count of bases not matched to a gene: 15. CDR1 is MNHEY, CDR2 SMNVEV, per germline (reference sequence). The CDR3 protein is CATAPGLAGASITGELFF. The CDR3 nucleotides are TGTGCCACCGCACCTGGACTAGCGGGAGCTAGTATCACCGGGGAGCTGTTTTTT.

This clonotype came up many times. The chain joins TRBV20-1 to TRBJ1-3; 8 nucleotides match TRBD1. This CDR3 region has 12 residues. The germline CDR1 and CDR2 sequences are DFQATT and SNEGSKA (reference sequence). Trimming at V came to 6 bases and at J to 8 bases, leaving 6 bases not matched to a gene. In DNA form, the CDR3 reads TGCAGTGCAGGACAGGGAGGGGACACCATATATTTT. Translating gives CSAGQGGDTIYF.

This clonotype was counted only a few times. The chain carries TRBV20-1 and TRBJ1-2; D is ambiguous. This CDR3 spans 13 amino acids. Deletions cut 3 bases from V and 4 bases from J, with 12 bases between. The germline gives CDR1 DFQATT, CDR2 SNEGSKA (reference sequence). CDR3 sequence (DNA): TGCAGTGCTAGTGGCAGCCAACTCTATGGCTACACCTTC. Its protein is CSASGSQLYGYTF.

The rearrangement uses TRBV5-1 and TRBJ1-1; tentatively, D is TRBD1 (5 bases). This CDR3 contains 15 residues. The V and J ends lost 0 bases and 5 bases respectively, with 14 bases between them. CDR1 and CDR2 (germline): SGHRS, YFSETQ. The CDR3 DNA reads TGCGCCAGCAGCTTGGGGGGCACCCCGGGGACTGAAGCTTTCTTT. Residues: CASSLGGTPGTEAFF.

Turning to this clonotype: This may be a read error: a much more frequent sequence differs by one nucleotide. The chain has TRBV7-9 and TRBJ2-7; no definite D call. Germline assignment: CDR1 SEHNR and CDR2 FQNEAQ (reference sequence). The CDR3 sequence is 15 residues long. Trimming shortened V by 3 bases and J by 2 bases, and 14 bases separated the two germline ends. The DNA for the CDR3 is TGTGCCAGCAGCTTTGTCCCGACACGTACCTACGAGCAGTACTTC. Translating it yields CASSFVPTRTYEQYF.

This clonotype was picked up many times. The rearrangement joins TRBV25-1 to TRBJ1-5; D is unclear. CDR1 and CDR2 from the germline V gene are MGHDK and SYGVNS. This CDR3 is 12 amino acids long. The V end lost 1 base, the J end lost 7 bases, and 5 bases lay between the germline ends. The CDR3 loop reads CASSEWNQPQHF. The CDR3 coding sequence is TGTGCCAGCAGTGAATGGAACCAGCCCCAGCATTTT.

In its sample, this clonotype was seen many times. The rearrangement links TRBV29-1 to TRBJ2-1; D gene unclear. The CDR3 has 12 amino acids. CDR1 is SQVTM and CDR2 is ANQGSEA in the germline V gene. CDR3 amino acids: CTHLSINNEQFF. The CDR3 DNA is TGCACCCACCTCTCGATAAACAATGAGCAGTTCTTC.

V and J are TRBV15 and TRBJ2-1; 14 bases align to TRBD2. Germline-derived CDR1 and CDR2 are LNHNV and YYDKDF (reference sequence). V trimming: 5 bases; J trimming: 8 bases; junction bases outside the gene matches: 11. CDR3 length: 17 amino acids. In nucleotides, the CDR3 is TGTGCCACCAGCGCCAGACTAGCGGGAGGGCCTTTGGATGAGCAGTTCTTC. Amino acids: CATSARLAGGPLDEQFF.

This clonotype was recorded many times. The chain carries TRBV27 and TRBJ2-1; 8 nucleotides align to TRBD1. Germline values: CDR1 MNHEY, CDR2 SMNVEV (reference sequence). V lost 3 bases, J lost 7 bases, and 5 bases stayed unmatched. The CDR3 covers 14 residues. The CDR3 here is CASSLWTGKNEQFF. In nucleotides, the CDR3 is TGTGCCAGCAGTTTGTGGACAGGGAAGAATGAGCAGTTCTTC.

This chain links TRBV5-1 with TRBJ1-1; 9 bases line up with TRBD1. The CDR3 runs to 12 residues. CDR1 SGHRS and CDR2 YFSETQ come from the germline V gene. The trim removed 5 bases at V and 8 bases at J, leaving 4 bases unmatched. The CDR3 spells CASRDRGHEAFF. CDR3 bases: TGCGCCAGCAGGGACAGGGGACACGAAGCTTTCTTT.

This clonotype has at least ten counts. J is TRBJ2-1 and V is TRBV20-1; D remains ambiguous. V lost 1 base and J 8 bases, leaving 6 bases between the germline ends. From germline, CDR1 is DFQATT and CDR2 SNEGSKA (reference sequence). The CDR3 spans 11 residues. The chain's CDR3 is CSARGGHEQFF. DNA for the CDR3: TGCAGTGCTAGAGGTGGACATGAGCAGTTCTTC.

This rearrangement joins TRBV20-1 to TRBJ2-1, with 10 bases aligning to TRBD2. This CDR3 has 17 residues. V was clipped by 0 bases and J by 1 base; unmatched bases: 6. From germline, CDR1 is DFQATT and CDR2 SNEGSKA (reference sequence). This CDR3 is CSARDATSGASYNEQFF. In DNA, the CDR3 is TGCAGTGCTAGAGATGCAACTAGCGGGGCATCCTACAATGAGCAGTTCTTC.

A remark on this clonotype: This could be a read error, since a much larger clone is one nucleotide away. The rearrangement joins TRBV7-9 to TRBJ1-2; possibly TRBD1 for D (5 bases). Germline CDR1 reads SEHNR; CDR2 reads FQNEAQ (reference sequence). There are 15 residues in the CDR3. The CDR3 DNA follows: TGTGCCATCAGCTTAGCCCCGACAGCCTTCTATGGCTACACCTTC. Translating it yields CAISLAPTAFYGYTF.

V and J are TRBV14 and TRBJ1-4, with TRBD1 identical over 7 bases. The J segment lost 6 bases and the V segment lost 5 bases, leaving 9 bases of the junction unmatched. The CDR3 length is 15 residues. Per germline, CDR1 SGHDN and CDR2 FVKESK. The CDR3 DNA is TGTGCCAGCAGCTGGAAGGGGGCGGCGGATGAAAAACTGTTTTTT. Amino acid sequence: CASSWKGAADEKLFF.

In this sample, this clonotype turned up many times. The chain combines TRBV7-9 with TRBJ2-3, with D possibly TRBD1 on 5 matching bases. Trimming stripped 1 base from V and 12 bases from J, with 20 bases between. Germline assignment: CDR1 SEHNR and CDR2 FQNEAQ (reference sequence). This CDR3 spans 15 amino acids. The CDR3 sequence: CASSLGGRVGPDQYF. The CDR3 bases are TGTGCCAGCAGCTTAGGGGGCCGTGTTGGCCCCGATCAGTATTTT.

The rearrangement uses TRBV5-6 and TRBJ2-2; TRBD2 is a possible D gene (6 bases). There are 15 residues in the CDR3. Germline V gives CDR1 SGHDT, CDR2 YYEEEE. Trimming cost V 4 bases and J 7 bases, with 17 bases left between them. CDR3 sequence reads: CASSPTSFYDGELFF. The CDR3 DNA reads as TGTGCCAGCAGCCCTACTAGCTTTTACGACGGGGAGCTGTTTTTT. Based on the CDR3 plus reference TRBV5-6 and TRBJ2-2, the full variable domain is DAGVTQSPTHLIKTRGQQVTLRCSPKSGHDTVSWYQQALGQGPQFIFQYYEEEERQRGNFPDRFSGHQFPNYSSELNVNALLLGDSALYLCASSPTSFYDGELFFGEGSRLTVL.

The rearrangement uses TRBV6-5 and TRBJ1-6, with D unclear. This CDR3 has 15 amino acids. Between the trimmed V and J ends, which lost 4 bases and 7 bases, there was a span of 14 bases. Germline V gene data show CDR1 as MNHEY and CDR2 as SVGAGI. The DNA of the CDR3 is TGTGCCAGCAGTTTATTCGCCTTCCCGAATTCACCCCTCCACTTT. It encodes CASSLFAFPNSPLHF.

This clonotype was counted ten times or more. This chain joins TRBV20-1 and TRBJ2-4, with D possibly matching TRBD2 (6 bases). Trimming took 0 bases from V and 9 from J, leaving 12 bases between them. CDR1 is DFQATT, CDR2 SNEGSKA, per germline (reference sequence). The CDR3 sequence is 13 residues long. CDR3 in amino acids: CSARDLPGSIQYF. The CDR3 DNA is TGCAGTGCTAGAGATTTACCCGGGAGCATTCAGTACTTC.

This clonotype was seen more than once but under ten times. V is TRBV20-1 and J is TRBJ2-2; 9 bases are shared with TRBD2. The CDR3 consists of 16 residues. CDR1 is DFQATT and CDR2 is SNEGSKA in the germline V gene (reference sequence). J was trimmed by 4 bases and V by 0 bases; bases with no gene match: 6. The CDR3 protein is CSARDIAGVATGELFF. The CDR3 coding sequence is TGCAGTGCTAGAGATATAGCGGGAGTGGCCACCGGGGAGCTGTTTTTT.

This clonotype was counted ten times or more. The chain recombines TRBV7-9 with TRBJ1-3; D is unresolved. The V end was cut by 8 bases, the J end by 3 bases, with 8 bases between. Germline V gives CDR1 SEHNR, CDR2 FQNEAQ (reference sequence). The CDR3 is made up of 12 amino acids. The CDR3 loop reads CASSGFGNTIYF. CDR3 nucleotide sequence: TGTGCCAGCTCTGGTTTTGGAAACACCATATATTTT. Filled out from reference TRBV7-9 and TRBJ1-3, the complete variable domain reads DTGVSQNPRHKITKRGQNVTFRCDPISEHNRLYWYRQTLGQGPEFLTYFQNEAQLEKSRLLSDRFSAERPKGSFSTLEIQRTEQGDSAMYLCASSGFGNTIYFGEGSWLTVV.

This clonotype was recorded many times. CDR3 sequence (DNA): TGCAGTGCTGCCTCTCAGGGGCTTATCACAGATACGCAGTATTTT. It yields the protein CSAASQGLITDTQYF. The chain recombines TRBV20-1 with TRBJ2-3, with a tentative D call TRBD1 (6 bases). The V and J ends lost 5 bases and 2 bases respectively, with 17 bases between them. The CDR3 has 15 amino acids. Germline CDR1 is DFQATT and CDR2 is SNEGSKA (reference sequence).

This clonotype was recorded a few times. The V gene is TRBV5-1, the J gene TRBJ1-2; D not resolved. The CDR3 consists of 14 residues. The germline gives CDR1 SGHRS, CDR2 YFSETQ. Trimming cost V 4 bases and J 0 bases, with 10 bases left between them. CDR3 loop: CASSPPRANYGYTF. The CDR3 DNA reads TGCGCCAGCAGCCCACCCCGTGCTAACTATGGCTACACCTTC.

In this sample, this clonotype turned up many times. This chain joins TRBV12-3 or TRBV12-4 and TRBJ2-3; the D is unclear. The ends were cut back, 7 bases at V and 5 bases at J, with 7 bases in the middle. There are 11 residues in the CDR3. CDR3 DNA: TGTGCCAGCACCTCAAGAGATACGCAGTATTTT. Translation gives CASTSRDTQYF.

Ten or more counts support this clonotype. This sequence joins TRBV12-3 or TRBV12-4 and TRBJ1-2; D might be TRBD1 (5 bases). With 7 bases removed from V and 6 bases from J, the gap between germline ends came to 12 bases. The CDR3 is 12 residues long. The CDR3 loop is CASTLVGDGYTF. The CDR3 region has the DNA TGTGCCAGCACCCTCGTAGGGGATGGCTACACCTTC.

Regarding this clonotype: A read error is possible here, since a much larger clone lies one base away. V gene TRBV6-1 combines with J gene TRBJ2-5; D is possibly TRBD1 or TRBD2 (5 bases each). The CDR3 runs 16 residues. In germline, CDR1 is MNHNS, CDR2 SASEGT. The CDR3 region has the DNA TGTCCCAGCAGTAAACTCCTACAAGTGGGGGTCGAGACCCAGTACTTC. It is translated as CPSSKLLQVGVETQYF.

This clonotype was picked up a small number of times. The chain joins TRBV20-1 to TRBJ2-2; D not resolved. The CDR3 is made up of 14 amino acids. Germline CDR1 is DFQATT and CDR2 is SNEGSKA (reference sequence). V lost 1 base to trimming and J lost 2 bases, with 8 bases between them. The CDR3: CSARGGANTGELFF. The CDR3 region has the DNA TGCAGTGCTAGAGGCGGAGCAAACACCGGGGAGCTGTTTTTT.

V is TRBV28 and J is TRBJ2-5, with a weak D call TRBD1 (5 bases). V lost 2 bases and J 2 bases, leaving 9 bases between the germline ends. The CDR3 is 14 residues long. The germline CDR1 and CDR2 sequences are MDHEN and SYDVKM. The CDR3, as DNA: TGTGCCAGCAGTTTAGCGCAGGGTCAAGAGACCCAGTACTTC. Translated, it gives CASSLAQGQETQYF.